The sample holds a few counts of the clone carrying this T cell receptor (beta chain). Its antigen is undetermined. Viral peptide pools were used in the ViraFEST assay to expand antigen-specific CD4+ T cells, and sequencing came afterward. Subsequent to 10 days of culture, CD4+ T cells were isolated. Neither prior SARS-CoV-2 infection nor positive nucleocapsid antibodies were present in the vaccine recipients. Both day 3 and day 7 saw half the medium replaced with IL-2 medium. The sample belongs to a study of vaccination effects on CD4 cells after COVID-19. Background on the study: The cohort was immunized with two doses of either the BNT162b2 or mRNA-1273 vaccine.

TCRdb's table, derived via immunoSEQ multiplex PCR, lists solely in-frame clones and lacks some. The data contain roughly 53,000 clones, roughly 73% of them singletons. This CDR3 comprises 16 residues. Germline V gene data show CDR1 as LGHNA and CDR2 as YNFKEQ. V shed 3 bases, J shed 5 bases, and the junction held 11 bases outside the gene matches. The TCR comes from a human donor who received a COVID-19 vaccine. Sequencing was performed on CD4+ T cells from PBMCs cultured with HCoV-OC43 spike peptides, taken before COVID-19 vaccination. The subset: HCoV-OC43 spike overlapping peptide pool stimulation. This chain connects TRBV4-2 to TRBJ1-1; 8 bases align to TRBD1. DNA of the CDR3: TGTGCCAGCAGCCAGGAAAGACAGGGGAGTGATACTGAAGCTTTCTTT. Its translation is CASSQERQGSDTEAFF.